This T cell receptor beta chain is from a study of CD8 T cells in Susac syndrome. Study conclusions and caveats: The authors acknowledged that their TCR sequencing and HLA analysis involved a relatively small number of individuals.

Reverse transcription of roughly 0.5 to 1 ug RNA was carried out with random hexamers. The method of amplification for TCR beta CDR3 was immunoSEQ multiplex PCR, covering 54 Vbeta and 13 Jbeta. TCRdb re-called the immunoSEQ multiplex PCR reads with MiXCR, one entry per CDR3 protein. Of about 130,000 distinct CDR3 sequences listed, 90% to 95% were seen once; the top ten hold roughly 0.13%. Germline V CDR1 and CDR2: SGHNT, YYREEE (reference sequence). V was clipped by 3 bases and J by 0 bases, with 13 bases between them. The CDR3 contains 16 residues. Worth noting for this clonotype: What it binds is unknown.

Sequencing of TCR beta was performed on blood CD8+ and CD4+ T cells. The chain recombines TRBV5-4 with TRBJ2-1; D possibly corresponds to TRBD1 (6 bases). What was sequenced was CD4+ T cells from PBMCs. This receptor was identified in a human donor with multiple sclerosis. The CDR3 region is CASSSFDRFSYNEQFF. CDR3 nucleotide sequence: TGTGCCAGCAGCTCCTTTGACAGGTTCTCCTACAATGAGCAGTTCTTC.